This passage covers 24 T cell receptor beta chains from one sample sequenced in a study of shared clonotypes between healthy human individuals. The naive CD8 subset, CD45RO-negative cells positively selected for CCR7, excluded terminally differentiated effector memory CD45RA+ cells. Libraries were prepared by immunoSEQ multiplex PCR; TCRdb keeps only in-frame clonotypes and omits some of them. This table holds 1.5 million to 2.5 million clones, 85% to 95% found once. Material: naive CD8+ T cells sorted from blood. All receptors come from a man younger than 35 in good health.

This chain links TRBV4-3 with TRBJ2-1; TRBD2 matches at 10 bases. In germline, CDR1 is LGHNA, CDR2 YSLEER. The CDR3 contains 16 residues. Trimming cost V 4 bases and J 4 bases; bases outside gene matches: 7. CDR3 nucleotides: TGCGCCAGCAGCCTTCAGGGACTAGCGAGTTACAATGAGCAGTTCTTC. Translation: CASSLQGLASYNEQFF.

The chain has TRBV27 and TRBJ1-1; no reliable D call. V was cut by 0 bases and J by 4 bases, with 12 bases left in between. The CDR3 runs to 15 residues. Germline V gene data show CDR1 as MNHEY and CDR2 as SMNVEV (reference sequence). The CDR3 DNA follows: TGTGCCAGCAGTTTATCGGGCAGTCTACTCACTGAAGCTTTCTTT. Translation: CASSLSGSLLTEAFF.

This chain links TRBV5-8 with TRBJ2-5, with a tentative D call TRBD1 (5 bases). CDR3 length equals 13 residues. The germline V gene has CDR1 SGHTS and CDR2 YDEGEE. The V end was cut by 4 bases, the J end by 1 base, with 8 bases between. Here the CDR3 DNA reads TGTGCCAGCAGCCGACAGCCCCAAGAGACCCAGTACTTC. Its protein product is CASSRQPQETQYF.

The CDR3 loop is CASSFVANVLTF. For the CDR3, the DNA is TGTGCCAGCAGCTTTGTTGCCAACGTCCTGACTTTC. The chain uses TRBV7-9 and TRBJ2-6; no definite D call. V gave up 3 bases and J gave up 7 bases, with 4 bases separating them. The CDR3 runs to 12 residues. Germline values: CDR1 SEHNR, CDR2 FQNEAQ (reference sequence).

This chain connects TRBV4-1 to TRBJ2-1; D is unresolved. Trimming removed 5 bases from V and 7 bases from J, with 15 bases in between. CDR1 and CDR2 from the germline V gene are MGHRA and YSYEKL. This CDR3 has 14 amino acids. The chain's CDR3 is CASSVVSMANEQFF. CDR3 nucleotide sequence: TGCGCCAGCAGCGTGGTCTCCATGGCGAATGAGCAGTTCTTC.

The chain is built from TRBV4-2 and TRBJ2-1; D uncertain. Trimming cost V 4 bases and J 9 bases, with 10 bases left between them. Germline CDR1 and CDR2: LGHNA and YNFKEQ. CDR3 length: 12 residues. The CDR3 region is CASSLSKGEQFF. CDR3 DNA sequence: TGTGCCAGCAGCCTTTCAAAAGGTGAGCAGTTCTTC.

The chain couples TRBV4-1 to TRBJ2-5; TRBD1 aligns across 7 bases. With the DNA end fitting TRBJ2-7 better, the J assignment may be wrong. CDR1 and CDR2 (germline): MGHRA, YSYEKL. The CDR3 runs 14 residues. CDR3 in amino acids: CASSQGQNIYEQYF. The DNA for the CDR3 is TGCGCCAGCAGCCAGGGACAGAATATCTACGAGCAGTACTTC.

The V and J genes are TRBV2 and TRBJ2-1, with D perhaps matching TRBD1 (6 bases). Germline lookup yields CDR1 SNHLY and CDR2 FYNNEI. V was shortened by 8 bases and J by 4 bases, with 15 bases between the two germline ends. This CDR3 has 14 amino acids. The CDR3 reads CASSPGQGYNEQFF. CDR3 in DNA: TGTGCCAGCTCTCCGGGACAAGGGTACAATGAGCAGTTCTTC.

V and J are TRBV4-3 and TRBJ1-1; 8 bases match TRBD1. The CDR3 runs to 15 residues. V trimming: 0 bases; J trimming: 6 bases; junction bases outside the gene matches: 6. CDR1 and CDR2 from the germline V gene are LGHNA and YSLEER. Here the CDR3 DNA reads TGCGCCAGCAGCCAAGATTGGTCAGGGGGCGCTGAAGCTTTCTTT. As protein: CASSQDWSGGAEAFF.

CDR3 amino acids: CASSLAGISQNIQYF. The DNA of the CDR3 is TGTGCCAGCAGCCTGGCAGGAATCAGTCAAAACATTCAGTACTTC. The chain recombines TRBV7-9 with TRBJ2-4, with no clear D. This CDR3 has 15 residues. CDR1 and CDR2 from the germline V gene are SEHNR and FQNEAQ (reference sequence). Trimming left V 5 bases short and J 5 bases short, with 16 bases between.

This clone was detected a few times. This rearrangement joins TRBV13 to TRBJ2-5, with 10 nucleotides matching TRBD1. Germline V gene sequence: CDR1 PRHDT, CDR2 FYEKMQ (reference sequence). The length of the CDR3 is 13 residues. Losses at the gene ends were 5 bases for V and 4 bases for J; bases not matched to a gene: 1. The CDR3 region is CASSRQGAETQYF. The CDR3 DNA follows: TGTGCCAGCAGCCGACAGGGGGCAGAGACCCAGTACTTC.

The chain employs TRBV4-1 and TRBJ2-5; D unclear. The CDR3 contains 15 residues. Between the trimmed V and J ends, which lost 1 base and 2 bases, there was a span of 11 bases. Germline CDR1 MGHRA, CDR2 YSYEKL. As DNA, the CDR3 is TGCGCCAGCAGCCAAGTTCTTACGGGTCAAGAGACCCAGTACTTC. Translation gives CASSQVLTGQETQYF.

This CDR3 is CASSEFRTGPNTGELFF. DNA of the CDR3: TGTGCCAGCAGTGAATTCCGGACAGGGCCGAACACCGGGGAGCTGTTTTTT. This chain uses TRBV2 with TRBJ2-2; 8 positions agree with TRBD1. Trimming took 2 bases from V and 0 from J; bases not matched to a gene: 5. CDR3 size: 17 residues. CDR1 is SNHLY and CDR2 is FYNNEI in the germline V gene.

V and J are TRBV27 and TRBJ2-1; D is unresolved. From germline, CDR1 is MNHEY and CDR2 SMNVEV (reference sequence). Trimming shortened V by 6 bases and J by 8 bases, and 14 bases separated the two germline ends. This CDR3 contains 13 residues. CDR3 in amino acids: CASSPIVDDEQFF. CDR3 in DNA: TGTGCCAGCAGCCCGATAGTCGACGATGAGCAGTTCTTC.

The V and J genes are TRBV6-5 and TRBJ2-1; D may be TRBD1 (6 bases). This CDR3 comprises 15 residues. Germline lookup yields CDR1 MNHEY and CDR2 SVGAGI. The V and J ends lost 2 bases and 6 bases respectively, with 14 bases between them. The CDR3 protein is CASSYDSVGGNEQFF. The CDR3 bases are TGTGCCAGCAGTTACGACTCAGTAGGGGGCAATGAGCAGTTCTTC.

Points on this clone: The sample carries other DNA sequences with the same CDR3. The chain uses TRBV27 and TRBJ2-7; the D is unclear. The V gene lost 3 bases and the J gene lost 1 base, with 7 bases spanning the gap. Germline loops: CDR1 MNHEY, CDR2 SMNVEV (reference sequence). The CDR3 consists of 13 residues. In nucleotides, the CDR3 is TGTGCCAGCAGTTTCAGGTTGTCCTACGAGCAGTACTTC. This translates into CASSFRLSYEQYF.

This sequence joins TRBV15 and TRBJ2-5, with 10 nucleotides matching TRBD1. The CDR3 has 17 residues. J gave up 5 bases and V 3 bases, and 12 bases lay outside the gene matches. CDR1 is LNHNV and CDR2 is YYDKDF in the germline V gene (reference sequence). The CDR3 coding sequence is TGTGCCACCAGCAGTTCGAACCCGGACAGGGGGAGGGAGACCCAGTACTTC. This sequence encodes CATSSSNPDRGRETQYF.

The chain combines TRBV4-1 with TRBJ1-2; no clear D gene. Trimming pared 0 bases from V and 4 bases from J, leaving 9 bases between. This CDR3 comprises 14 residues. Germline CDR1 MGHRA, CDR2 YSYEKL. For the CDR3, the DNA is TGCGCCAGCAGCCAAGACCGGAGCTCCTATGGCTACACCTTC. It translates to CASSQDRSSYGYTF.

The chain employs TRBV5-4 and TRBJ2-7, with D perhaps matching TRBD2 (6 bases). The CDR3 runs to 13 residues. The germline V gene encodes CDR1 SGHNT and CDR2 YYREEE (reference sequence). V dropped 7 bases and J dropped 5 bases, with 16 bases sitting between them. DNA for the CDR3: TGTGCCAGCCATGGGGAGGTTGGGGACGAGCAGTACTTC. This translates into CASHGEVGDEQYF.

The chain uses TRBV6-5 and TRBJ2-5, with TRBD2 identical over 15 bases. The J segment lost 4 bases and the V segment lost 6 bases, leaving 3 bases of the junction unmatched. The CDR3 extends over 15 amino acids. Germline loops: CDR1 MNHEY, CDR2 SVGAGI. The CDR3, as DNA: TGTGCCAGCAGCAGGACTAGCGGGAGGGGAGAGACCCAGTACTTC. Translated: CASSRTSGRGETQYF.

The table lists this clone with a count of one. The chain recombines TRBV5-4 with TRBJ1-2; TRBD1 is a possible D gene (5 bases). The CDR3 has 13 amino acids. Trimming removed 4 bases at V and 8 bases at J, with 15 bases between. Germline V lookup: CDR1 SGHNT, CDR2 YYREEE (reference sequence). In DNA, the CDR3 is TGTGCCAGCAGCCACCGGGGCCAAGGCGGCTACACCTTC. It translates to CASSHRGQGGYTF.

In this sample, this clone turned up once. V and J are TRBV5-4 and TRBJ2-1; D might be TRBD1 (6 bases). The V end lost 1 base, the J end lost 3 bases, and 11 bases lay between the germline ends. Germline V CDR1 and CDR2: SGHNT, YYREEE (reference sequence). The CDR3 loop spans 15 amino acids. This chain's CDR3 is CASSLQGQIYNEQFF. DNA of the CDR3: TGTGCCAGCAGCTTGCAAGGACAGATCTACAATGAGCAGTTCTTC.

The chain carries TRBV4-3 and TRBJ2-5, with TRBD1 matching 9 bases. J was trimmed by 4 bases and V by 4 bases; bases with no gene match: 4. In germline, CDR1 is LGHNA, CDR2 YSLEER. The CDR3 covers 14 residues. The CDR3 DNA reads as TGCGCCAGCAGCCGGGGACAGGGTGCAGAGACCCAGTACTTC. Its protein product is CASSRGQGAETQYF.

This chain joins TRBV28 and TRBJ1-6; D gene unclear. The germline V gene has CDR1 MDHEN and CDR2 SYDVKM. The CDR3 length is 13 residues. The V gene lost 5 bases and the J gene lost 9 bases, with 11 bases spanning the gap. The CDR3 loop is CASSPWGGSPLHF. CDR3 DNA sequence: TGTGCCAGCAGTCCCTGGGGTGGTTCACCCCTCCACTTT.